The clone carrying this T cell receptor (beta chain) was seen more than once but under ten times. Its cognate antigen is unknown. This entry comes from a study of T cell repertoires in cytomegalovirus infection. Whole-study context: An indication of both CMV infection and matching HLA type came from public TCR beta signatures. Overall study findings and caveats: Identification of carriers of CMV plus the relevant HLA was achieved through cumulative public TCR beta family frequency.

TCRdb itself ran the reads through MiXCR, one entry per CDR3 protein. The data contain around 130,000 distinct CDR3 sequences, roughly 25% of them singletons. In germline, CDR1 is MDHEN, CDR2 SYDVKM. V shed 6 bases and J 5 bases; nucleotides not matched to a gene: 10. The CDR3 loop spans 16 amino acids. J is TRBJ2-1 and V is TRBV28, with 10 bases that match TRBD1. The clonotype comes from a human donor in good health (CMV status not recorded). Some clones in this sample may be carry-over from other donors' samples. The sequencing input was PBMCs, sequenced either directly or after in vitro stimulation (not recorded which). The CDR3 is CASRSGQGNGNNEQFF. The CDR3 DNA reads TGTGCCAGCAGATCGGGACAGGGGAACGGTAACAATGAGCAGTTCTTC. Variable domain in full (rest from reference TRBV28 and TRBJ2-1): DVKVTQSSRYLVKRTGEKVFLECVQDMDHENMFWYRQDPGLGLRLIYFSYDVKMKEKGDIPEGYSVSREKKERFSLILESASTNQTSMYLCASRSGQGNGNNEQFFGPGTRLTVL.